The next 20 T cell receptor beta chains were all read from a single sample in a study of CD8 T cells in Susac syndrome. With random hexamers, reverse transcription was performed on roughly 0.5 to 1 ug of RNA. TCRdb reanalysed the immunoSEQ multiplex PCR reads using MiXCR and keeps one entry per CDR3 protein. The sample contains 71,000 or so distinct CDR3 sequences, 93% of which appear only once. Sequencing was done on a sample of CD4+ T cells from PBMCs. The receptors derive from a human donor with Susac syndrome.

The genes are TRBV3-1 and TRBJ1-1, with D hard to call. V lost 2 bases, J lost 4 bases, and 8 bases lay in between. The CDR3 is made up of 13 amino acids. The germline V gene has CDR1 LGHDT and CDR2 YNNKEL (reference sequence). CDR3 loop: CASSQSQPTEAFF. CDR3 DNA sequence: TGTGCCAGCAGCCAATCGCAGCCCACTGAAGCTTTCTTT.

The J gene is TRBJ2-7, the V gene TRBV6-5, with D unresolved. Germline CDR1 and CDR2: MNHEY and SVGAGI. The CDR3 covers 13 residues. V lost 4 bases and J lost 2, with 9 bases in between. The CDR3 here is CASSFGRAYEQYF. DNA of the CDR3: TGTGCCAGCAGTTTTGGACGGGCCTACGAGCAGTACTTC.

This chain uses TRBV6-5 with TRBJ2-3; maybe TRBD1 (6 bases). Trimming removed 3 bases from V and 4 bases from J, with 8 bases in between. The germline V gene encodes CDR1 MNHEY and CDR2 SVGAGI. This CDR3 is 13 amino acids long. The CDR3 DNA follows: TGTGCCAGCAGTTATGGGACACCAGATACGCAGTATTTT. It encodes CASSYGTPDTQYF.

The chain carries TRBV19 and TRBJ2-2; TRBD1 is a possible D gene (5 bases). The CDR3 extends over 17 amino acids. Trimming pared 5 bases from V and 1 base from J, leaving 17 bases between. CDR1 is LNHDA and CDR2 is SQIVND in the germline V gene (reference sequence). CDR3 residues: CASSRPGQVVNTGELFF. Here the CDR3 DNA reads TGTGCCAGTAGTCGACCCGGACAAGTTGTGAACACCGGGGAGCTGTTTTTT.

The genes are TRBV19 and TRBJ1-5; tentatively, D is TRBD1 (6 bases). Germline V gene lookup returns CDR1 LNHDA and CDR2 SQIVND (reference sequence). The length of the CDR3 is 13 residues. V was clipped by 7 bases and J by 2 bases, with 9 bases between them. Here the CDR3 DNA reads TGTGCCAGTAACGGACAGCGCAATCAGCCCCAGCATTTT. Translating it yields CASNGQRNQPQHF.

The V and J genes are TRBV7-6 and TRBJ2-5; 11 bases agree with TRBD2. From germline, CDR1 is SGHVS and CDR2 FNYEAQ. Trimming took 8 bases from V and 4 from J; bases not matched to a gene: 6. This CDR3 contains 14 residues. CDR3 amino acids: CASGTSGGAETQYF. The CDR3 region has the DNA TGTGCCAGCGGAACTAGCGGGGGAGCAGAGACCCAGTACTTC.

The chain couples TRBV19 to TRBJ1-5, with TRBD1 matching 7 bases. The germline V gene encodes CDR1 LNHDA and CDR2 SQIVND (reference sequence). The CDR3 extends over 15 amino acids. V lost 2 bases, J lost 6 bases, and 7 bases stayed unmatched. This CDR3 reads CASSIMGQGGQPQHF. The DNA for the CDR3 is TGTGCCAGTAGTATAATGGGGCAGGGGGGTCAGCCCCAGCATTTT.

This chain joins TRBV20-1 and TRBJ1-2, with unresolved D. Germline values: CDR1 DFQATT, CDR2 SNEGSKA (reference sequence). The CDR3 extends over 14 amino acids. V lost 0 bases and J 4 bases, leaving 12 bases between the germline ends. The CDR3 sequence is CSARDLIAAYGYTF. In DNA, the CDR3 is TGCAGTGCTAGAGATCTGATAGCAGCCTATGGCTACACCTTC.

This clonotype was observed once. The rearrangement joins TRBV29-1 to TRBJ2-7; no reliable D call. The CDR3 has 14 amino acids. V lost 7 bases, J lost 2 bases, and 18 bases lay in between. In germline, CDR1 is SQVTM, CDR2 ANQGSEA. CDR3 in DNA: TGCAGCGCCTCAGGATATACTACTCCCTACGAGCAGTACTTC. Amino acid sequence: CSASGYTTPYEQYF.

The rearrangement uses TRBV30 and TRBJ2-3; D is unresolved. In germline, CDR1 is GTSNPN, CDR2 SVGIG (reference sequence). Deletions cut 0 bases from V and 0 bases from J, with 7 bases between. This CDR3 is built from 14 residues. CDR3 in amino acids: CAWSVAPSTDTQYF. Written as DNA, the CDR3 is TGTGCCTGGAGTGTAGCTCCCAGCACAGATACGCAGTATTTT.

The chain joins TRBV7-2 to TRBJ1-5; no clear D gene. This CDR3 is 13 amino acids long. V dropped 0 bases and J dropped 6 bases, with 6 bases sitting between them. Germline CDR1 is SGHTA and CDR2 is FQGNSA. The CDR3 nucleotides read TGTGCCAGCAGCTTAGCTTCCGTTCAGCCCCAGCATTTT. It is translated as CASSLASVQPQHF.

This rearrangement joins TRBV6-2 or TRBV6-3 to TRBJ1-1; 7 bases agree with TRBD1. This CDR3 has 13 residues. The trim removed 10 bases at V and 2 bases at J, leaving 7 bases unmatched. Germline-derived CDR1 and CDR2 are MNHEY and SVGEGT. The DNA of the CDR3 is TGTGCCATCCAGACAGGGAGTAACACTGAAGCTTTCTTT. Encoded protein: CAIQTGSNTEAFF.

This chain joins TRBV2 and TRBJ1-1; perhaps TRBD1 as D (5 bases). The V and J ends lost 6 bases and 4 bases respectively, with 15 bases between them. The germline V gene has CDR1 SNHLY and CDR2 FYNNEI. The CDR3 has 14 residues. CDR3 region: CASSQTSGRTEAFF. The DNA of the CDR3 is TGTGCCAGCAGCCAAACCTCGGGGCGCACTGAAGCTTTCTTT.

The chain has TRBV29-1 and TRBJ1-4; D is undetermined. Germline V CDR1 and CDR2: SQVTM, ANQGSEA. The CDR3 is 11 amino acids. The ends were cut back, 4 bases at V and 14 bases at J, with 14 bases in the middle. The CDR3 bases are TGCAGCGTTGGATTTGAGAACTACCTGTTTTTT. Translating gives CSVGFENYLFF.

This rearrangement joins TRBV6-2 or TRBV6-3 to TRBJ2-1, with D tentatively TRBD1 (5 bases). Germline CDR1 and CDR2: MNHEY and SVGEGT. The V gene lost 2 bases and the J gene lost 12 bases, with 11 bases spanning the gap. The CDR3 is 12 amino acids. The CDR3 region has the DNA TGTGCCAGCAGTTACGGCTGGGGCCGGCAGTTCTTC. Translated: CASSYGWGRQFF.

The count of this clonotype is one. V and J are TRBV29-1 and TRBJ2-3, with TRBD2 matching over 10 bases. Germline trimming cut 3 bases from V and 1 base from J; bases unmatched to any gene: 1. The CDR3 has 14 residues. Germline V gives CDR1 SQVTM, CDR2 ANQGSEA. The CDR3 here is CSVDGTSGTDTQYF. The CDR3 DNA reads TGCAGCGTTGATGGGACTAGCGGCACAGATACGCAGTATTTT.

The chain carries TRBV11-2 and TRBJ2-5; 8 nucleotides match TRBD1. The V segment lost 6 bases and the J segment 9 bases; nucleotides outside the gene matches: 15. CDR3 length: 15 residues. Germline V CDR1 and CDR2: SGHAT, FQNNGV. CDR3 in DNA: TGTGCCAGCAGACCAGGACAGGGTAACTCCGGGGCCCAGTACTTC. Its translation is CASRPGQGNSGAQYF.

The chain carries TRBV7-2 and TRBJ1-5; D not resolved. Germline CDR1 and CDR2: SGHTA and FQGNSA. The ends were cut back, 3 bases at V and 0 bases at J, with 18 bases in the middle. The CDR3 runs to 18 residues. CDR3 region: CASSFQRMSQDSNQPQHF. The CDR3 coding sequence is TGTGCCAGCAGCTTTCAACGAATGTCTCAAGATAGCAATCAGCCCCAGCATTTT.

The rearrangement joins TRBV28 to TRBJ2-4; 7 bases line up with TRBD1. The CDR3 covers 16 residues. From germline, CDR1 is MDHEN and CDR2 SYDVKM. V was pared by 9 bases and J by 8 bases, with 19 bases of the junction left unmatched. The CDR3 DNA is TGTGCCAGTCCCCCTCGACAGGGCCCGGTAGGGGACATTCAGTACTTC. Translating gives CASPPRQGPVGDIQYF.

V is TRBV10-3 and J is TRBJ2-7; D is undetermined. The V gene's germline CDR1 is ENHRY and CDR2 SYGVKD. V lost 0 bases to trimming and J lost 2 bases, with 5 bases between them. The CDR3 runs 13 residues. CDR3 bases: TGTGCCATCAGTGAGTCAGTAACCTACGAGCAGTACTTC. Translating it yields CAISESVTYEQYF.